The 28 T cell receptor beta chains given below trace back to one sample, sequenced in a study of T cells in Graves' hyperthyroidism and ophthalmopathy. TCR beta CDR3 regions were amplified from RNA. First-round RT-PCR with HTBI primers amplified the TCR CDR3 region. TCRdb re-called the multiplex PCR reads with MiXCR, one entry per CDR3 protein. The sample has 500,000 to 550,000 distinct CDR3 sequences, less than 25% seen once. Source material: blood. The receptors derive from a man aged 18 to 29 with Graves' hyperthyroidism.

Of note for this clonotype: With a much larger clone just one base away, this may be a read error. The chain couples TRBV2 to TRBJ2-5, with 8 bases fitting TRBD1. The CDR3 contains 13 residues. Germline CDR1 reads SNHLY; CDR2 reads FYNNEI. The CDR3: CASMDRESETRYF. In nucleotides, the CDR3 is TGTGCCAGCATGGACAGGGAGTCAGAGACCCGGTACTTC.

At least ten counts were recorded for this clonotype. The V and J genes are TRBV11-2 and TRBJ1-2; the D is unclear. CDR1 is SGHAT, CDR2 FQNNGV, per germline. V was cut by 2 bases and J by 4 bases, with 11 bases left in between. The CDR3 runs to 14 residues. The CDR3 DNA is TGTGCCAGCAGCTTAATTCGGGCCAGCTATGGCTACACCTTC. It is translated as CASSLIRASYGYTF.

The genes are TRBV29-1 and TRBJ1-1; D gene uncertain. Trimming took off 8 bases at V and 6 bases at J, with 16 bases between the two ends. CDR1 is SQVTM, CDR2 ANQGSEA, per germline. This CDR3 has 12 residues. The CDR3 loop is CSLRRGAAEAFF. The CDR3 DNA follows: TGCAGCCTGAGGCGGGGTGCGGCTGAAGCTTTCTTT.

A few counts support this clonotype. V and J are TRBV11-2 and TRBJ2-7, with 7 nucleotides matching TRBD1. Germline trimming cut 5 bases from V and 2 bases from J; bases unmatched to any gene: 18. This CDR3 is built from 18 residues. The germline gives CDR1 SGHAT, CDR2 FQNNGV. In nucleotides, the CDR3 is TGTGCCAGCAGCCGGGGACAGCCAGCCGCCCTACAGGCCTACGAGCAGTACTTC. As protein: CASSRGQPAALQAYEQYF.

Many counts were recorded for this clonotype. J is TRBJ2-6 and V is TRBV6-1; possible D gene TRBD1, 5 bases. Per germline, CDR1 MNHNS and CDR2 SASEGT. Trimming shortened V by 6 bases and J by 1 base, and 13 bases separated the two germline ends. This CDR3 spans 16 amino acids. The CDR3 DNA reads as TGTGCCAGCAGGAGTAGTTCAGGGTCTGGGGCCAACGTCCTGACTTTC. Encoded protein: CASRSSSGSGANVLTF.

A few counts support this clonotype. J is TRBJ1-5 and V is TRBV19; 11 nucleotides agree with TRBD1. The J segment lost 6 bases and the V segment lost 4 bases, leaving 8 bases of the junction unmatched. CDR3 length equals 16 residues. Germline assignment: CDR1 LNHDA and CDR2 SQIVND (reference sequence). CDR3 loop: CASSTPGQGVVQPQHF. In DNA form, the CDR3 reads TGTGCCAGTAGTACTCCGGGACAGGGGGTCGTTCAGCCCCAGCATTTT.

This clonotype appeared a few times. This sequence joins TRBV28 and TRBJ2-5; D gene ambiguous. The germline V and J ends were trimmed by 1 base and 4 bases, with 10 bases remaining between them. CDR1 and CDR2 from the germline V gene are MDHEN and SYDVKM. The CDR3 sequence is 14 residues long. The CDR3 DNA reads as TGTGCCAGCAGTTTATTTAGCACAGCAGAGACCCAGTACTTC. Amino acids: CASSLFSTAETQYF.

This rearrangement joins TRBV7-3 to TRBJ2-7; no firm D call. This CDR3 contains 14 residues. CDR1 and CDR2 from the germline V gene are SGHTA and FQGTGA. V was cut by 4 bases and J by 0 bases, with 10 bases left in between. The CDR3 reads CASSSGSDSYEQYF. The DNA of the CDR3 is TGTGCCAGCAGCTCCGGCTCAGACTCCTACGAGCAGTACTTC.

With regard to this clonotype: Sequence at one end of the junction differs from germline and may be a read error. This chain connects TRBV2 to TRBJ2-7; D is unresolved. The CDR3 length is 11 residues. CDR1 and CDR2 from the germline V gene are SNHLY and FYNNEI. CDR3 DNA: TGTGCCAGCAGTGACAACCCCACGCGGAACTTC. As protein: CASSDNPTRNF.

This clonotype occurred a few times. A read error is possible here, since a much larger clone lies one base away. V gene TRBV27 combines with J gene TRBJ2-2, with TRBD1 as a possible D gene (6 bases). The V gene lost 2 bases and the J gene lost 3 bases, with 13 bases spanning the gap. The CDR3 spans 16 residues. The V gene's germline CDR1 is MNHEY and CDR2 SMNVEV (reference sequence). The CDR3 coding sequence is TGTGCCAGCAGTTTACGGCGACAGGCGTACACCGGGGAGCTGTTTTTT. This codes for CASSLRRQAYTGELFF.

This clonotype came up many times. This chain links TRBV5-1 with TRBJ2-2; no reliable D call. Trimming cost V 2 bases and J 4 bases, with 9 bases left between them. CDR3 length equals 14 residues. Germline CDR1 is SGHRS and CDR2 is YFSETQ. The DNA of the CDR3 is TGCGCCAGCAGCTTAGGAACCGCCACCGGGGAGCTGTTTTTT. It encodes CASSLGTATGELFF.

In its sample, this clonotype was seen many times. The chain combines TRBV19 with TRBJ1-1; maybe TRBD1 (5 bases). CDR1 is LNHDA, CDR2 SQIVND, per germline (reference sequence). The ends were cut back, 3 bases at V and 4 bases at J, with 15 bases in the middle. This CDR3 comprises 15 residues. The CDR3 sequence is CASSMPQDFGTEAFF. CDR3 nucleotide sequence: TGTGCCAGTAGTATGCCACAGGACTTCGGCACTGAAGCTTTCTTT.

V is TRBV4-1 and J is TRBJ1-6; no clear D gene. From germline, CDR1 is MGHRA and CDR2 YSYEKL. The length of the CDR3 is 15 residues. The V end lost 0 bases, the J end lost 0 bases, and 3 bases lay between the germline ends. The CDR3 is CASSQDSSYNSPLHF. The CDR3 region has the DNA TGCGCCAGCAGCCAAGATAGCTCCTATAATTCACCCCTCCACTTT.

This clonotype occurred a few times. This sequence joins TRBV24-1 and TRBJ2-7; 8 bases are shared with TRBD1. CDR3 length equals 16 residues. In germline, CDR1 is KGHDR, CDR2 SFDVKD. After removal of 4 bases from V and 1 base from J, the junction contained 8 bases not matched to a gene. The CDR3 DNA reads TGTGCCACCAGTGACCCCGGGACAGGTTCTTCCTACGAGCAGTACTTC. Amino acids: CATSDPGTGSSYEQYF.

The chain couples TRBV5-1 to TRBJ1-2; TRBD1 aligns across 9 bases. Germline V CDR1 and CDR2: SGHRS, YFSETQ. The length of the CDR3 is 16 residues. V was clipped by 3 bases and J by 2 bases; unmatched bases: 8. For the CDR3, the DNA is TGCGCCAGCAGCTGGAATACCGGACAGGGGAACTATGGCTACACCTTC. The encoded protein is CASSWNTGQGNYGYTF.

This clonotype was seen a handful of times. The V and J genes are TRBV19 and TRBJ2-2, with TRBD1 identical over 8 bases. Germline-derived CDR1 and CDR2 are LNHDA and SQIVND (reference sequence). The CDR3 consists of 15 residues. With 8 bases clipped from V and 1 base from J, the junction kept 6 bases outside the gene matches. CDR3 nucleotides: TGTGCCAGTGGCCAGGGGACAGGGAACACCGGGGAGCTGTTTTTT. Its protein product is CASGQGTGNTGELFF.

This clonotype appeared a few times. One base away lies a much larger clone, so this may be a sequencing read error. V and J are TRBV12-3 or TRBV12-4 and TRBJ2-5, with TRBD2 matching over 10 bases. The V gene end was trimmed by 7 bases and the J gene end by 12 bases; junction bases not matched to a gene: 17. This CDR3 spans 15 amino acids. In DNA form, the CDR3 reads TGTGCCAGCACCTGGGCCCGAGCGGGGGGGGAGGCCAAGTACTTC. Protein sequence: CASTWARAGGEAKYF.

The chain employs TRBV5-1 and TRBJ2-7; D may correspond to TRBD1 or TRBD2 (6 bases each). The CDR3 runs 14 residues. Germline-derived CDR1 and CDR2 are SGHRS and YFSETQ. Trimming removed 1 base from V and 6 bases from J, with 14 bases in between. CDR3 protein: CASSLYRGRLEQYF. For the CDR3, the DNA is TGCGCCAGCAGCTTGTACCGGGGGCGTCTCGAGCAGTACTTC.

This chain connects TRBV12-3 or TRBV12-4 to TRBJ2-2, with 7 bases matching TRBD1. The CDR3 is 18 amino acids. With V trimmed by 5 bases and J by 0 bases, 12 bases remained unmatched. CDR3 in amino acids: CASSGWDRRDPNTGELFF. For the CDR3, the DNA is TGTGCCAGCAGTGGTTGGGACAGAAGAGACCCGAACACCGGGGAGCTGTTTTTT.

This clonotype was recorded at least ten times. A much more abundant neighbour one base away suggests this may be a read error. This rearrangement joins TRBV6-2 or TRBV6-3 to TRBJ1-1; no reliable D call. The CDR3 runs 14 residues. The V gene lost 3 bases and the J gene lost 1 base, with 9 bases spanning the gap. The germline CDR1 and CDR2 sequences are MNHEY and SVGEGT. The CDR3 loop reads CASSYEGKNTEAFF. The CDR3 region has the DNA TGTGCCAGCAGTTATGAGGGAAAGAACACTGAAGCTTTCTTT.

This clonotype occurred many times. This sequence joins TRBV20-1 and TRBJ2-7; the match to TRBD1 covers 7 bases. V trimming: 0 bases; J trimming: 2 bases; junction bases outside the gene matches: 13. The CDR3 loop spans 17 amino acids. CDR1 and CDR2 from the germline V gene are DFQATT and SNEGSKA (reference sequence). CDR3 sequence: CSARDSVRGTATYEQYF. The DNA of the CDR3 is TGCAGTGCTAGAGATTCTGTTCGAGGGACAGCGACCTACGAGCAGTACTTC.

At least ten counts were recorded for this clonotype. The V call is TRBV6-1, the J call TRBJ1-1, with D possibly being TRBD1 (5 bases). The V end was cut by 6 bases, the J end by 0 bases, with 14 bases between. Germline V lookup: CDR1 MNHNS, CDR2 SASEGT. There are 15 residues in the CDR3. DNA for the CDR3: TGTGCCAGCAGCAGGGATAGATCCGTGAACACTGAAGCTTTCTTT. This codes for CASSRDRSVNTEAFF.

This clonotype came up a few times. V usage is TRBV20-1 and J usage is TRBJ2-7; maybe TRBD2 (7 bases). Between the trimmed V and J ends, which lost 6 bases and 0 bases, there was a span of 15 bases. This CDR3 comprises 14 residues. Looked up from germline, CDR1 is DFQATT and CDR2 is SNEGSKA (reference sequence). The CDR3: CSAGGTPNSYEQYF. The CDR3, as DNA: TGCAGTGCCGGGGGGACACCTAACTCCTACGAGCAGTACTTC.

The V call is TRBV7-2, the J call TRBJ1-1; D is undetermined. Trimming took off 5 bases at V and 0 bases at J, with 10 bases between the two ends. CDR1 SGHTA and CDR2 FQGNSA come from the germline V gene. The CDR3 covers 14 residues. The CDR3 loop is CASSGRFMNTEAFF. The CDR3 DNA sequence: TGTGCCAGCAGCGGGAGGTTTATGAACACTGAAGCTTTCTTT.

The CDR3: CASSPQAGRIAGELFF. CDR3 nucleotide sequence: TGTGCCAGCAGCCCGCAAGCAGGGAGGATCGCCGGGGAGCTGTTTTTT. This chain connects TRBV3-1 to TRBJ2-2; D possibly corresponds to TRBD2 (6 bases). The V and J ends lost 4 bases and 6 bases respectively, with 18 bases between them. Germline CDR1 reads LGHDT; CDR2 reads YNNKEL (reference sequence). The CDR3 totals 16 residues.

Ten or more counts support this clonotype. V and J are TRBV6-2 or TRBV6-3 and TRBJ2-7; 7 bases map to TRBD1. With 5 bases clipped from V and 1 base from J, the junction kept 5 bases outside the gene matches. Germline CDR1 is MNHEY and CDR2 is SVGEGT. The CDR3 length is 14 residues. CDR3 sequence (DNA): TGTGCCAGCAGTCACAGGGGCCATTCCTACGAGCAGTACTTC. This gives the protein CASSHRGHSYEQYF.

This clonotype was recorded many times. The rearrangement joins TRBV12-3 or TRBV12-4 to TRBJ2-4, with D hard to call. The CDR3 extends over 15 amino acids. The V and J ends lost 1 base and 0 bases respectively, with 7 bases between them. CDR3 protein: CASSLGSLAKNIQYF. For the CDR3, the DNA is TGTGCCAGCAGTTTAGGGTCGCTAGCCAAAAACATTCAGTACTTC.

This clonotype was recorded many times. This rearrangement joins TRBV12-3 or TRBV12-4 to TRBJ1-6; the D is unclear. CDR3 length: 15 residues. The germline V and J ends were trimmed by 2 bases and 8 bases, with 13 bases remaining between them. The CDR3 DNA sequence: TGTGCCAGCAGTTTACGGGGTCGGGGTGATTCACCCCTCCACTTT. Translated, it gives CASSLRGRGDSPLHF.